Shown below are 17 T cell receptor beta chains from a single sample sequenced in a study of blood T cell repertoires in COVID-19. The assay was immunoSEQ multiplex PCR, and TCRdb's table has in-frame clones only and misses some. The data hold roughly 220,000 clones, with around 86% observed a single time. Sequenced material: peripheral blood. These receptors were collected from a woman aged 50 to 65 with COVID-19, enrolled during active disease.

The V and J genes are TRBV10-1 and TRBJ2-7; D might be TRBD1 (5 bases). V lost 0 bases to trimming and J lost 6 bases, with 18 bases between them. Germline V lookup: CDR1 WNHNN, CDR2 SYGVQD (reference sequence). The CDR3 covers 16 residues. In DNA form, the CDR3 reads TGCGCCAGCAGTGAGTCCCGGCCAGGGTTACTGAGCGAGCAGTACGTC. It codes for CASSESRPGLLSEQYV.

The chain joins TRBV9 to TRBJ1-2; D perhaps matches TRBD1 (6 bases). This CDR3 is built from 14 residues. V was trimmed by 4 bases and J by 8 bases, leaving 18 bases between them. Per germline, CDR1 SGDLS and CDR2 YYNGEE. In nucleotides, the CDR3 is TGTGCCAGCAGCCAGGCTGGGGGGGGCAGAGGCTACACCTTC. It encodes CASSQAGGGRGYTF.

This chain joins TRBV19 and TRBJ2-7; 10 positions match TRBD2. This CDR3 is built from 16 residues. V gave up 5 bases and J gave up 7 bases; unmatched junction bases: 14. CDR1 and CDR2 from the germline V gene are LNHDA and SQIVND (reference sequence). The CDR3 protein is CASSLRARTSGVEQYF. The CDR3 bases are TGTGCCAGTAGTCTCCGGGCTCGGACTAGCGGAGTTGAGCAGTACTTC. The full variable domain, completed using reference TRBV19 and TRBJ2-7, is DGGITQSPKYLFRKEGQNVTLSCEQNLNHDAMYWYRQDPGQGLRLIYYSQIVNDFQKGDIAEGYSVSREKKESFPLTVTSAQKNPTAFYLCASSLRARTSGVEQYFGPGTRLTVT.

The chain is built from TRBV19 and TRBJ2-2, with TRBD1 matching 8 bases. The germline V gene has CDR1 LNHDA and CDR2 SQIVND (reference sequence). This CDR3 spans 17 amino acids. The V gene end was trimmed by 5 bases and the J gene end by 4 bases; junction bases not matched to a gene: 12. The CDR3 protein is CASSLEAGGRGTGELFF. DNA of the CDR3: TGTGCCAGTAGTCTTGAAGCAGGGGGCCGCGGCACCGGGGAGCTGTTTTTT.

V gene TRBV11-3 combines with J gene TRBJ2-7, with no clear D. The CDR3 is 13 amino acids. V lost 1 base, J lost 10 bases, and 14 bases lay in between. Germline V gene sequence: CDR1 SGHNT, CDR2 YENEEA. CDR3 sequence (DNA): TGTGCCAGCAGCTTAGTGGCAGAAAGAAACCAGTACTTC. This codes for CASSLVAERNQYF.

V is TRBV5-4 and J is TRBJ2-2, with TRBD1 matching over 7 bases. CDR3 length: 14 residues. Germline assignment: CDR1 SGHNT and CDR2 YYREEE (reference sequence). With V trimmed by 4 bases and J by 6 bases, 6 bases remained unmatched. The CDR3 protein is CASSTDRASGELFF. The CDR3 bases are TGTGCCAGCAGCACAGACAGGGCTTCCGGGGAGCTGTTTTTT.

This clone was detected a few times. CDR3 sequence reads: CASSLHRVNTEAFF. The CDR3 nucleotides are TGCGCCAGCAGCTTACACAGGGTGAACACTGAAGCTTTCTTT. The chain uses TRBV5-1 and TRBJ1-1, with a tentative D call TRBD1 (6 bases). CDR3 length: 14 amino acids. V was cut by 2 bases and J by 0 bases, with 8 bases left in between. CDR1 is SGHRS and CDR2 is YFSETQ in the germline V gene.

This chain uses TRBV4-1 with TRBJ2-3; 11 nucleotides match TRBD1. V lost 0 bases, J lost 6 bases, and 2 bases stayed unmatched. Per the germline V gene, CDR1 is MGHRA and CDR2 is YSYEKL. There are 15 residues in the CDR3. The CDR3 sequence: CASSQEGQGGDTQYF. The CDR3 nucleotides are TGCGCCAGCAGCCAAGAGGGACAGGGGGGTGATACGCAGTATTTT.

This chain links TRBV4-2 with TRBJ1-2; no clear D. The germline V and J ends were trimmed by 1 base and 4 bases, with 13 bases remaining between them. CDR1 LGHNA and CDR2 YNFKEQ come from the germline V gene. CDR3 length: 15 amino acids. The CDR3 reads CASSQVAEEPYGYTF. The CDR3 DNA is TGTGCCAGCAGCCAAGTGGCGGAGGAGCCCTATGGCTACACCTTC.

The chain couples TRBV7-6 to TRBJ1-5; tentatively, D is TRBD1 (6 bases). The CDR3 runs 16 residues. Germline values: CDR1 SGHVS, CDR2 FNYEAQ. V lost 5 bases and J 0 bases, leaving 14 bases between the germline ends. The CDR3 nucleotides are TGTGCCAGCAGCGCCATGGCAGGGGATAGCAATCAGCCCCAGCATTTT. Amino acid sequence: CASSAMAGDSNQPQHF. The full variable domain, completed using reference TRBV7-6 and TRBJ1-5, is GAGVSQSPRYKVTKRGQDVALRCDPISGHVSLYWYRQALGQGPEFLTYFNYEAQQDKSGLPNDRFSAERPEGSISTLTIQRTEQRDSAMYRCASSAMAGDSNQPQHFGDGTRLSIL.

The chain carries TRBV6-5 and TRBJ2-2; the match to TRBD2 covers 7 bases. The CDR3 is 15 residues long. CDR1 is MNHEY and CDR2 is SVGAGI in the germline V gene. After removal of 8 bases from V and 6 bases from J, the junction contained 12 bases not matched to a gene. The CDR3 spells CASVKNGGIPGELFF. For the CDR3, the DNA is TGTGCCAGCGTAAAAAACGGGGGGATCCCCGGGGAGCTGTTTTTT.

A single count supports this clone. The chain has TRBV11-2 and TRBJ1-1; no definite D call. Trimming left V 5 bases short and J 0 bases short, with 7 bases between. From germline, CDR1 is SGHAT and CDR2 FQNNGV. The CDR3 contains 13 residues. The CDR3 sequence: CASSPQLNTEAFF. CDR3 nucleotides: TGTGCCAGCAGCCCCCAGTTGAACACTGAAGCTTTCTTT.

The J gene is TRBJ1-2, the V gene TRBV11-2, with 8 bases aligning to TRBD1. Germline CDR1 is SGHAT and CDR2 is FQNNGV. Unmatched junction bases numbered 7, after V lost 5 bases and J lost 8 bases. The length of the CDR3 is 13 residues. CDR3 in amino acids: CASSPGTGGGYTF. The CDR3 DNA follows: TGTGCCAGCAGCCCGGGGACAGGTGGCGGCTACACCTTC.

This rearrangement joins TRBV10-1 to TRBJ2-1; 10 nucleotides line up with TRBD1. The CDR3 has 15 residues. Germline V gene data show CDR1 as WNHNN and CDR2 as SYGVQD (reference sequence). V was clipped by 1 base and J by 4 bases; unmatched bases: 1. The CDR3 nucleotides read TGCGCCAGCAGTGAGTGGGGACAGGGGTACAATGAGCAGTTCTTC. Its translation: CASSEWGQGYNEQFF.

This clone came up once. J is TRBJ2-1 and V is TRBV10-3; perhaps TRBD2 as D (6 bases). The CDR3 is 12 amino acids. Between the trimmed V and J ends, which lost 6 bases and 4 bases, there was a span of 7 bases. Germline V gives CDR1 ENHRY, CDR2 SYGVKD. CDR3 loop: CAIRGGYNEQFF. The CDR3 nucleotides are TGTGCCATCAGGGGGGGTTACAATGAGCAGTTCTTC.

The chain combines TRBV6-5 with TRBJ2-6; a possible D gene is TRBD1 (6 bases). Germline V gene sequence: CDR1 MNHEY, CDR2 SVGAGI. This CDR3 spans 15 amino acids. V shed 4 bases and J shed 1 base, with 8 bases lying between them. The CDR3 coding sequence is TGTGCCAGCAGTTCAGGGGTATCTGGGGCCAACGTCCTGACTTTC. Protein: CASSSGVSGANVLTF.

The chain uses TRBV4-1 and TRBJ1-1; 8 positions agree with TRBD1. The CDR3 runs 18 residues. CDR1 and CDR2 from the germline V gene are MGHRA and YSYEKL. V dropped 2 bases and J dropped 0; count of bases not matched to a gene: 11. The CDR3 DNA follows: TGCGCCAGCAGCCAACCTGCCCCGGGACAGGATCTGAACACTGAAGCTTTCTTT. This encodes CASSQPAPGQDLNTEAFF.